This entry concerns a single T cell receptor beta chain. These data originate in a study of blood T cell repertoires in COVID-19. Study summary: Acute-phase and convalescent COVID-19 samples originated in the United States, Italy and Spain. T cells, B-cell-depleted T cells, or PBMCs provided the cDNA or gDNA that served as material.

The ends lost 9 bases at V and 5 bases at J; junction bases unmatched: 3. There are 13 residues in the CDR3. The germline CDR1 and CDR2 sequences are MNHEY and SMNVEV (reference sequence). As originally analysed: Amplification of reference gene primers was used by the study to estimate nucleated cell counts. Measured with immunoSEQ multiplex PCR; TCRdb has only the in-frame clones, and not every one. V, J and clone size were drawn from that table, and D and trimming were deduced from the DNA. The table has approximately 28,000 clones, around 85% seen once; the top ten hold 16%. The sequenced material came from peripheral blood. The chain has TRBV27 and TRBJ2-7, with 14 bases aligning to TRBD2. The TCR sequence derives from a woman in her sixties with acute or convalescent COVID-19. CDR3 protein: CASGLAGGNEQYF. The CDR3 coding sequence is TGTGCCAGTGGACTAGCGGGGGGCAACGAGCAGTACTTC.